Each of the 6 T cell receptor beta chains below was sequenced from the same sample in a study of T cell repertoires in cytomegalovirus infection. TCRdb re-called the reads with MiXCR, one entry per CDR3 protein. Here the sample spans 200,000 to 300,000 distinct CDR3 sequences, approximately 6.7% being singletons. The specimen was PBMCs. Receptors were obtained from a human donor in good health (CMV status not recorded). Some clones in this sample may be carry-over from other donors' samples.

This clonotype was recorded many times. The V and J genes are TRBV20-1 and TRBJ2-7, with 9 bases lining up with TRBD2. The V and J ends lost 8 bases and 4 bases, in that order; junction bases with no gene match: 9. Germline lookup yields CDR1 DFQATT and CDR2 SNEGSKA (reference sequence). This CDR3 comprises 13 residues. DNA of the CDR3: TGCAGTATCGGTTCTAGCGGGGATTACGAGCAGTACTTC. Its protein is CSIGSSGDYEQYF.

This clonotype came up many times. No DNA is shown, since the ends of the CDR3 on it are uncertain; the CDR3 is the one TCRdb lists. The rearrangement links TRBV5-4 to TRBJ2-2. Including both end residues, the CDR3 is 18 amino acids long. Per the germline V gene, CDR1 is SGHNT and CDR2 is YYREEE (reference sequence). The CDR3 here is CASSLEFGSGSNTGELFF.

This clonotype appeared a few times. CDR3 amino acids: CSARGRTGGSYEQYF. In nucleotides, the CDR3 is TGCAGTGCTAGGGGAAGGACAGGGGGCTCCTACGAGCAGTACTTC. The gene calls are TRBV20-1 and TRBJ2-7; TRBD1 aligns across 10 bases. J gave up 0 bases and V 3 bases, and 5 bases lay outside the gene matches. In germline, CDR1 is DFQATT, CDR2 SNEGSKA (reference sequence). This CDR3 spans 15 amino acids.

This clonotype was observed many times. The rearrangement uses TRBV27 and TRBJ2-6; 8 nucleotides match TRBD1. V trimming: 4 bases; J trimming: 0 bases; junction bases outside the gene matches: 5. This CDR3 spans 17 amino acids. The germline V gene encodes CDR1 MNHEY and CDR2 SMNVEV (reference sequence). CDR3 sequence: CASSSPGGPSGANVLTF. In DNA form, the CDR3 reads TGTGCCAGCAGTTCTCCAGGGGGCCCCTCTGGGGCCAACGTCCTGACTTTC.

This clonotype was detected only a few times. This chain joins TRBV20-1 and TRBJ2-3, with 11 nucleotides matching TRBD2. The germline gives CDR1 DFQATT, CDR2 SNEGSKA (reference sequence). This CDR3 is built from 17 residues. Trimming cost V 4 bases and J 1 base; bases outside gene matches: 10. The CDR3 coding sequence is TGCAGTGCTATCTTACCGACTAGCGGGGTGGGCACAGATACGCAGTATTTT. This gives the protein CSAILPTSGVGTDTQYF.

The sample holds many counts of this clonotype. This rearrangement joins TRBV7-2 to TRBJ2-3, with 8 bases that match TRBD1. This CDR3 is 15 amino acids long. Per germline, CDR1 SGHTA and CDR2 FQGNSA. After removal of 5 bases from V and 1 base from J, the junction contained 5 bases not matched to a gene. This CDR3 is CASSGQGARTDTQYF. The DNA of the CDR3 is TGTGCCAGCAGCGGTCAGGGGGCTCGCACAGATACGCAGTATTTT. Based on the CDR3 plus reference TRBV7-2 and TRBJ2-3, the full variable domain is GAGVSQSPSNKVTEKGKDVELRCDPISGHTALYWYRQSLGQGLEFLIYFQGNSAPDKSGLPSDRFSAERTGGSVSTLTIQRTQQEDSAVYLCASSGQGARTDTQYFGPGTRLTVL.